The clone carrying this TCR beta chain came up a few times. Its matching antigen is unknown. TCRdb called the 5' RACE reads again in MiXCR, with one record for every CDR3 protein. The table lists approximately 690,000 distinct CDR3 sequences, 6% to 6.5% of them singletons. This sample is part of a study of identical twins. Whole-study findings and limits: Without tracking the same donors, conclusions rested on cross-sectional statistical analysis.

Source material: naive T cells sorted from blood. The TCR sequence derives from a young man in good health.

CDR3 sequence (DNA): TGTGCCACCTCTACGGGGGGATTCGGCGAGCAGTACTTC. As protein: CATSTGGFGEQYF. The V gene is TRBV19, the J gene TRBJ2-7; 7 bases match TRBD2. The length of the CDR3 is 13 residues. The V gene's germline CDR1 is LNHDA and CDR2 SQIVND (reference sequence). V shed 10 bases, J shed 6 bases, and the junction held 12 bases outside the gene matches.